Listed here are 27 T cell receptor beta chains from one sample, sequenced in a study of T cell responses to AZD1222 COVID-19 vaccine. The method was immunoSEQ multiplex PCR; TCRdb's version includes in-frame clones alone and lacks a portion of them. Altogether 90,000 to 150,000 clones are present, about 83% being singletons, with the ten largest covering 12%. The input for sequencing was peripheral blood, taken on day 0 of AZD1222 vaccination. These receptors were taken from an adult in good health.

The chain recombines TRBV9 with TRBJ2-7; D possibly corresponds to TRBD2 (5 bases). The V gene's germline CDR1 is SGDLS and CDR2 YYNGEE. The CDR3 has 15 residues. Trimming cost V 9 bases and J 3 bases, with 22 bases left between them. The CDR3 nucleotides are TGTGCCACCCCGTCAGCCCGGGGAACCTGCTACGAGCAGTACTTC. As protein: CATPSARGTCYEQYF.

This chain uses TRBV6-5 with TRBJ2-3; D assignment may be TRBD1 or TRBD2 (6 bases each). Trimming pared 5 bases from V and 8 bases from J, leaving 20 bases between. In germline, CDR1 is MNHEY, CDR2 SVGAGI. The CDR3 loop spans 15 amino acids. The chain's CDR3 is CASSRRDILGGTQYF. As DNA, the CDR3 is TGTGCCAGCAGTCGGAGGGACATTCTGGGGGGTACGCAGTATTTT.

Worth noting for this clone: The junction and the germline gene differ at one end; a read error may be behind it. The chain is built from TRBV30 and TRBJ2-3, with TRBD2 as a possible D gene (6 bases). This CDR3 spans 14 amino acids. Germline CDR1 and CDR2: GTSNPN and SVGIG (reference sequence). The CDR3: CAWSRGEITYTQYF. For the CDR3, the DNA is TGTGCCTGGAGTCGCGGGGAGATCACATATACGCAGTATTTT. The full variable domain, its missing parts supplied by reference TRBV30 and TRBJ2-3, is SQTIHQWPATLVQPVGSPLSLECTVEGTSNPNLYWYRQAAGRGLQLLFYSVGIGQISSEVPQNLSASRPQDRQFILSSKKLLLSDSGFYLCAWSRGEITYTQYFGPGTRLTVL.

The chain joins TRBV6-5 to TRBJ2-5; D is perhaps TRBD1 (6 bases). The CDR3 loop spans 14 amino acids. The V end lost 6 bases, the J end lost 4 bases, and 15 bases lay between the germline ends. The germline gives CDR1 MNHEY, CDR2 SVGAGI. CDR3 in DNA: TGTGCCAGCAGAGAGACCAGGGGACGAGAGACCCAGTACTTC. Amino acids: CASRETRGRETQYF.

DNA for the CDR3: TGTGCTAGTGGTTTGTCGGGACTAGTCAGTGAGCAGTTCTTC. Its translation: CASGLSGLVSEQFF. The gene calls are TRBV12-5 and TRBJ2-1; 8 nucleotides align to TRBD2. This CDR3 has 14 residues. Germline V gives CDR1 LGHNT, CDR2 FRNRAP. The V segment lost 2 bases and the J segment 9 bases; nucleotides outside the gene matches: 6. Looking up the rest from reference TRBV12-5 and TRBJ2-1 gives the full variable domain: DARVTQTPRHKVTEMGQEVTMRCQPILGHNTVFWYRQTMMQGLELLAYFRNRAPLDDSGMPKDRFSAEMPDATLATLKIQPSEPRDSAVYFCASGLSGLVSEQFFGPGTRLTVL.

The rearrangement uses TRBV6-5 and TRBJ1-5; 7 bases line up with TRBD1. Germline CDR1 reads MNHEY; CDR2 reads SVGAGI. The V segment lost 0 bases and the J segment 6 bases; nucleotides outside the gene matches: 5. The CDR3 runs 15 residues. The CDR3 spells CASSYSKGAGQPQHF. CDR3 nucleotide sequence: TGTGCCAGCAGTTACTCGAAGGGGGCTGGTCAGCCCCAGCATTTT.

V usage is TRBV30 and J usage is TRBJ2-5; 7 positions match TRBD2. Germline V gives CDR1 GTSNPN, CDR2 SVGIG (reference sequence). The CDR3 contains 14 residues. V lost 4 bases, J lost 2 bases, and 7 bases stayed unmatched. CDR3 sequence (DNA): TGTGCCTGGAAGGGTCTAGCGGTACAAGAGACCCAGTACTTC. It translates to CAWKGLAVQETQYF.

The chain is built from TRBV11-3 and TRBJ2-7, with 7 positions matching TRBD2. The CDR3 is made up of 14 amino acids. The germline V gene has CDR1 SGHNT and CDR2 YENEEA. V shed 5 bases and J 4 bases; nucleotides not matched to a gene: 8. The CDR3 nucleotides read TGTGCCAGCAGCCGCTCCCCGGGGGGATACGAGCAGTACTTC. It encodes CASSRSPGGYEQYF.

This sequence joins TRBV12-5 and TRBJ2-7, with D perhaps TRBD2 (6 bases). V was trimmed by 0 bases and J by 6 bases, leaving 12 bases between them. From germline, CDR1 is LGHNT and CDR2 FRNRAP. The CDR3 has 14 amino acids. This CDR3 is CASGLVLGGSEQYF. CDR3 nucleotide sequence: TGTGCTAGTGGTTTGGTACTCGGGGGAAGCGAGCAGTACTTC. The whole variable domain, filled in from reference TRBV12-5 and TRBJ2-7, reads DARVTQTPRHKVTEMGQEVTMRCQPILGHNTVFWYRQTMMQGLELLAYFRNRAPLDDSGMPKDRFSAEMPDATLATLKIQPSEPRDSAVYFCASGLVLGGSEQYFGPGTRLTVT.

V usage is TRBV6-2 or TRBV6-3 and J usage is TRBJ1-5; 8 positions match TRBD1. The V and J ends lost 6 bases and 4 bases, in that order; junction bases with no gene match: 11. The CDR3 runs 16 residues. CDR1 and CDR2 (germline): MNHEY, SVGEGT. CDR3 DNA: TGTGCCAGCAGCCCTATGGACAGGGCCTTTAATCAGCCCCAGCATTTT. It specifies CASSPMDRAFNQPQHF.

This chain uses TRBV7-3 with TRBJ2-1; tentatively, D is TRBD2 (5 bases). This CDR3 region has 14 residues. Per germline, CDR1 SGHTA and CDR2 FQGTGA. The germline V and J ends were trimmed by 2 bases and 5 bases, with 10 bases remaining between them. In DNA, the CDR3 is TGTGCCAGCAGCTTAGCGGGCCCTAACAATGAGCAGTTCTTC. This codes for CASSLAGPNNEQFF.

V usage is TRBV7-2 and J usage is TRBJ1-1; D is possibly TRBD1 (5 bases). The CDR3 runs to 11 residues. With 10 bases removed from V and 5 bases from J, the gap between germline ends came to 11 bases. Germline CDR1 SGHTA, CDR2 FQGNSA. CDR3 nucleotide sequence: TGTGCCACCTCCCGGGGGACTGAAGCTTTCTTT. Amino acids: CATSRGTEAFF.

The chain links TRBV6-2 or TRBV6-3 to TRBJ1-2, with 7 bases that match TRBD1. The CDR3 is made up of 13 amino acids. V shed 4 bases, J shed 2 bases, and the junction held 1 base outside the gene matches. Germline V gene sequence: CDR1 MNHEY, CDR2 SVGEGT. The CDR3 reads CASSWTGNYGYTF. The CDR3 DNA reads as TGTGCCAGCAGTTGGACAGGAAACTATGGCTACACCTTC.

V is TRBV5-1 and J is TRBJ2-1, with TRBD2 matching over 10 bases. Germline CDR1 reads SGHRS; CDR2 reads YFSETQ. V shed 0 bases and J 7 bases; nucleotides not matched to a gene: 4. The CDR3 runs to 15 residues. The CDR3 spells CASSLGLAGVNEQFF. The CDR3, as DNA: TGCGCCAGCAGCTTGGGGCTAGCGGGAGTGAATGAGCAGTTCTTC.

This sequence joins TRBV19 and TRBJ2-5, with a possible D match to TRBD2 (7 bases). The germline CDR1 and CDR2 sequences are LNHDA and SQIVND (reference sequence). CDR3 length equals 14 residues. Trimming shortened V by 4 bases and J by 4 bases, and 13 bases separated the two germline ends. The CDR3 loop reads CASSSRGAGETQYF. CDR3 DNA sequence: TGTGCCAGTAGTAGTCGGGGGGCGGGAGAGACCCAGTACTTC.

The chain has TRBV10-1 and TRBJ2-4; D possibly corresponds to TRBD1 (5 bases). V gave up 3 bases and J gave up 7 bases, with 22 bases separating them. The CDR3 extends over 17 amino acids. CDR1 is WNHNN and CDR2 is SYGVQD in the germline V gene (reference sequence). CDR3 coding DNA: TGCGCCAGCAGTGATAAGCAGGGTGTGGTGGTATGGAACATTCAGTACTTC. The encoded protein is CASSDKQGVVVWNIQYF.

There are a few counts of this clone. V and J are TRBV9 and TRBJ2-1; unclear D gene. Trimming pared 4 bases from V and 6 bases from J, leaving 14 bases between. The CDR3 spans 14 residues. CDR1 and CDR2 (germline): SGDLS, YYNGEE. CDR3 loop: CASSPFGASNEQFF. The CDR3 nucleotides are TGTGCCAGCAGCCCCTTTGGAGCCAGCAATGAGCAGTTCTTC.

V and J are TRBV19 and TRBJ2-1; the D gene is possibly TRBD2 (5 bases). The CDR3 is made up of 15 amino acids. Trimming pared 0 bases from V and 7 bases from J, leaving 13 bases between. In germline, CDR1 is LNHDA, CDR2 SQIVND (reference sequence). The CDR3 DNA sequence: TGTGCCAGTAGTATAGATCCCCGGTCGGGGAATGAGCAGTTCTTC. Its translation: CASSIDPRSGNEQFF.

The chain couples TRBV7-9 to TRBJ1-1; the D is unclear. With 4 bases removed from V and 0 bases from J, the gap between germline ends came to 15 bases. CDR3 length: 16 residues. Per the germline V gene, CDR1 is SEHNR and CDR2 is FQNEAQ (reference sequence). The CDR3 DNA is TGTGCCAGCAGCTCGCTAACGACGGGAATGAACACTGAAGCTTTCTTT. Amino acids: CASSSLTTGMNTEAFF.

DNA of the CDR3: TGTGCCAGCAGTTACTCTAGCGGAGGGAGTAATTCACCCCTCCACTTT. Translated, it gives CASSYSSGGSNSPLHF. The rearrangement uses TRBV6-5 and TRBJ1-6; D remains ambiguous. The CDR3 is 16 amino acids. Germline lookup yields CDR1 MNHEY and CDR2 SVGAGI. V was shortened by 0 bases and J by 6 bases, with 12 bases between the two germline ends.

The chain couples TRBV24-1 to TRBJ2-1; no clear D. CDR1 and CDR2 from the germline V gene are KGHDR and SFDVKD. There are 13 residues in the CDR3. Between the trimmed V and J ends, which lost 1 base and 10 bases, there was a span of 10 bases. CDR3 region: CATSDFTEGEQFF. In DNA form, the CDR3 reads TGTGCCACCAGTGATTTTACCGAAGGGGAGCAGTTCTTC.

The CDR3 sequence is CASSESGIAKNIQYF. Here the CDR3 DNA reads TGTGCCAGCAGTGAATCAGGGATAGCCAAAAACATTCAGTACTTC. This sequence joins TRBV6-1 and TRBJ2-4; TRBD1 is a possible D gene (5 bases). CDR3 length equals 15 residues. Germline values: CDR1 MNHNS, CDR2 SASEGT. The V end lost 2 bases, the J end lost 0 bases, and 8 bases lay between the germline ends.

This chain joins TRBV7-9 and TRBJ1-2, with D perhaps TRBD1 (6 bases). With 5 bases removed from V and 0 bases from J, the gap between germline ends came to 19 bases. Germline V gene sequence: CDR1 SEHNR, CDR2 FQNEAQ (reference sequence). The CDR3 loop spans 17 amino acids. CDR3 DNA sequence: TGTGCCAGCAGCCTATTACGCCGGGACACCTCTAACTATGGCTACACCTTC. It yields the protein CASSLLRRDTSNYGYTF.

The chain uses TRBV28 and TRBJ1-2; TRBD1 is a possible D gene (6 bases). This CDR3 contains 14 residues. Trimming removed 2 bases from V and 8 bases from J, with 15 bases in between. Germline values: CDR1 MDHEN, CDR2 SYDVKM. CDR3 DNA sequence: TGTGCCAGCAGTTTACCGGGGGGCTTAGGGGGCTACACCTTC. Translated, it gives CASSLPGGLGGYTF.

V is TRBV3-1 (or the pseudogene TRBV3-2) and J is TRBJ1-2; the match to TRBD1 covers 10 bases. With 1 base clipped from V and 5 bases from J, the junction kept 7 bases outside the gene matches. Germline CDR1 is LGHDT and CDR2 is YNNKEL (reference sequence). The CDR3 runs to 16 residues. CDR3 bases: TGTGCCAGCAGCCAAGTAGACGACAGGGGGCCTTATGGCTACACCTTC. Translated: CASSQVDDRGPYGYTF.

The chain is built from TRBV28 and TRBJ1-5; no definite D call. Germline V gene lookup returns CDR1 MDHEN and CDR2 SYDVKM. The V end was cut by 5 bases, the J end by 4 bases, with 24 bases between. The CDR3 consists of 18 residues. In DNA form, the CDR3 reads TGTGCCAGCAGTCCGCCCCTCGACACCCCCCTGGGGAATCAGCCCCAGCATTTT. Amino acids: CASSPPLDTPLGNQPQHF.

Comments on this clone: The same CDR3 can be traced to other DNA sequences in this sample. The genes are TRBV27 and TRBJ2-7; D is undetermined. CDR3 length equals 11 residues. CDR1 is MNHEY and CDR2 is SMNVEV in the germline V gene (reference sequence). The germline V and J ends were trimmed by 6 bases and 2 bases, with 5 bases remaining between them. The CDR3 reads CASSTPYEQYF. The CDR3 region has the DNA TGTGCCAGCAGCACCCCCTACGAGCAGTACTTC.